One and the same sample provided the 26 T cell receptor beta chains below, sequenced in a study of blood T cells in healthy people across ages (dated by TCRdb to the mid-2010s). The library relied on 5' RACE. The listed sequencing device is Illumina HiSeq 2500. A second PCR of about 6 to 11 cycles was performed with a sample-barcoded 5' primer and a J-beta primer mix. Clones were called with MiXCR by TCRdb after fastp trimmed the public reads at Q25, and only in-frame beta chains were retained. Each entry merges the rows of one CDR3 protein and shows their most common DNA and genes. The sample records 710,000 or so distinct CDR3 sequences, about a fifth of which are singletons. The top ten hold around a fifth of the sample. Sequenced: blood. The receptors stem from a man aged 65 to 85 in good health.

Comments on this clonotype: The junction departs from germline at one end; a sequencing error may be responsible. The chain is built from TRBV7-9 and TRBJ2-1; 11 bases agree with TRBD2. The CDR3 has 19 residues. Germline CDR1 and CDR2: SEHNR and FQNEAQ (reference sequence). CDR3 nucleotide sequence: TGCGCCAGCGGCTTAGCCGCTCCGGGACTAGCGGCTTCCTACAATGAGCAGTTCTTC. It is translated as CASGLAAPGLAASYNEQFF.

This chain connects TRBV12-3 or TRBV12-4 to TRBJ2-3; D is uncertain. The CDR3 sequence is 12 residues long. V was cut by 3 bases and J by 5 bases, with 6 bases left in between. CDR3 sequence reads: CASSFGLDTQYF. The CDR3 DNA is TGTGCCAGCAGTTTTGGTCTAGATACGCAGTATTTT.

The CDR3 loop reads CASSSPGGQLTQYF. DNA of the CDR3: TGTGCCAGCAGTTCCCCTGGGGGCCAACTGACCCAGTACTTC. This chain links TRBV28 with TRBJ2-5; D may be TRBD1 (6 bases). Germline V gene sequence: CDR1 MDHEN, CDR2 SYDVKM. CDR3 length: 14 amino acids. V dropped 4 bases and J dropped 7 bases, with 16 bases sitting between them.

This chain joins TRBV28 and TRBJ2-5; D not resolved. TRBJ2-7 explains the end of the DNA better; the J call may be wrong. This CDR3 spans 11 amino acids. Germline V lookup: CDR1 MDHEN, CDR2 SYDVKM. The CDR3 DNA reads as TGTGCCAGCAGGTTACTCTCCGAGCAGTACTTC. Amino acid sequence: CASRLLSEQYF.

This clonotype was seen a handful of times. The V gene is TRBV5-1, the J gene TRBJ1-1; TRBD1 is a possible D gene (5 bases). Per germline, CDR1 SGHRS and CDR2 YFSETQ. Deletions cut 0 bases from V and 3 bases from J, with 9 bases between. This CDR3 is 14 amino acids long. The CDR3: CASSLVSRDTEAFF. Written as DNA, the CDR3 is TGCGCCAGCAGCTTGGTCAGCAGGGACACTGAAGCTTTCTTT. Variable domain in full (rest from reference TRBV5-1 and TRBJ1-1): KAGVTQTPRYLIKTRGQQVTLSCSPISGHRSVSWYQQTPGQGLQFLFEYFSETQRNKGNFPGRFSGRQFSNSRSEMNVSTLELGDSALYLCASSLVSRDTEAFFGQGTRLTVV.

The chain recombines TRBV10-3 with TRBJ2-3; 7 bases map to TRBD1. This CDR3 comprises 12 residues. Unmatched junction bases numbered 0, after V lost 6 bases and J lost 3 bases. The germline CDR1 and CDR2 sequences are ENHRY and SYGVKD. CDR3 in DNA: TGTGCCATCAGGGGACAGACAGATACGCAGTATTTT. Translation: CAIRGQTDTQYF.

The gene calls are TRBV3-1 and TRBJ2-4; possibly TRBD1 or TRBD2 for D (5 bases each). Germline CDR1 LGHDT, CDR2 YNNKEL (reference sequence). Trimming pared 5 bases from V and 6 bases from J, leaving 11 bases between. CDR3 size: 13 residues. DNA for the CDR3: TGTGCCAGCAGCGGCCGGGGCCCAAACATTCAGTACTTC. Protein: CASSGRGPNIQYF.

This clonotype was observed a few times. The rearrangement uses TRBV29-1 and TRBJ2-5; the D gene is possibly TRBD1 (5 bases). With 6 bases removed from V and 5 bases from J, the gap between germline ends came to 13 bases. This CDR3 comprises 12 residues. CDR1 is SQVTM, CDR2 ANQGSEA, per germline. CDR3 DNA: TGCAGCGTCCGGTCCCCAGGGGAGACCCAGTACTTC. It codes for CSVRSPGETQYF.

The table lists this clonotype with a few counts. This chain joins TRBV20-1 and TRBJ1-6; perhaps TRBD1 as D (5 bases). CDR1 is DFQATT, CDR2 SNEGSKA, per germline (reference sequence). V shed 3 bases and J shed 7 bases, with 16 bases lying between them. This CDR3 is 15 amino acids long. CDR3 amino acids: CSASLPGRRNSPLHF. The CDR3, as DNA: TGCAGTGCTAGCCTCCCGGGACGGCGAAATTCACCCCTCCACTTT.

J is TRBJ1-4 and V is TRBV20-1; D might be TRBD1 (5 bases). Germline V lookup: CDR1 DFQATT, CDR2 SNEGSKA (reference sequence). Trimming took off 6 bases at V and 8 bases at J, with 13 bases between the two ends. The CDR3 covers 12 residues. Written as DNA, the CDR3 is TGCAGTGCCTTCGGGGCTGGAGAAAAACTGTTTTTT. Translating gives CSAFGAGEKLFF.

Concerning this clonotype itself: One end of the junction fails to match germline, which may point to a read error. The rearrangement joins TRBV24-1 to TRBJ1-2; a possible D gene is TRBD1 (6 bases). Per germline, CDR1 KGHDR and CDR2 SFDVKD. This CDR3 contains 14 residues. The CDR3 is CATSEPDRSYGHTF. DNA of the CDR3: TGTGCCACCAGTGAACCAGACAGGTCCTATGGCCACACCTTC.

This clonotype was counted at least ten times. The chain employs TRBV18 and TRBJ2-5, with TRBD2 matching over 7 bases. The V gene's germline CDR1 is KGHSH and CDR2 LQKENI. The CDR3 covers 18 residues. V dropped 5 bases and J dropped 1; count of bases not matched to a gene: 16. CDR3 residues: CASSAYPPAGRTQETQYF. In DNA form, the CDR3 reads TGTGCCAGCTCAGCTTACCCTCCAGCGGGGAGAACCCAAGAGACCCAGTACTTC.

The chain has TRBV7-2 and TRBJ2-3; D is perhaps TRBD2 (6 bases). The germline V and J ends were trimmed by 6 bases and 4 bases, with 17 bases remaining between them. Per germline, CDR1 SGHTA and CDR2 FQGNSA. The CDR3 is 15 amino acids. This CDR3 reads CASSSTRREADTQYF. Here the CDR3 DNA reads TGTGCCAGCAGTTCAACCCGCAGGGAGGCAGATACGCAGTATTTT. The full variable domain, in which reference TRBV7-2 and TRBJ2-3 provide the parts outside the CDR3, is GAGVSQSPSNKVTEKGKDVELRCDPISGHTALYWYRQSLGQGLEFLIYFQGNSAPDKSGLPSDRFSAERTGGSVSTLTIQRTQQEDSAVYLCASSSTRREADTQYFGPGTRLTVL.

The V call is TRBV12-3 or TRBV12-4, the J call TRBJ2-5; a weak D match, TRBD2 (6 bases). The V end was cut by 5 bases, the J end by 0 bases, with 16 bases between. This CDR3 contains 16 residues. The CDR3 DNA is TGTGCCAGCAGTACCCGACTAGGTCCCTACCAAGAGACCCAGTACTTC. Translation: CASSTRLGPYQETQYF.

This clonotype was seen a few times. The rearrangement links TRBV7-9 to TRBJ1-2, with no clear D. V was shortened by 3 bases and J by 0 bases, with 8 bases between the two germline ends. CDR3 length: 14 amino acids. Germline V gene lookup returns CDR1 SEHNR and CDR2 FQNEAQ (reference sequence). DNA of the CDR3: TGTGCCAGCAGCTTGACCCCCGCTAACTATGGCTACACCTTC. Encoded protein: CASSLTPANYGYTF.

The chain couples TRBV2 to TRBJ1-5; the D is unclear. Germline CDR1 and CDR2: SNHLY and FYNNEI. This CDR3 has 15 amino acids. V was clipped by 2 bases and J by 0 bases, with 8 bases between them. CDR3 in amino acids: CASSEYRVSNQPQHF. The CDR3 nucleotides read TGTGCCAGCAGTGAATATCGGGTTAGCAATCAGCCCCAGCATTTT.

This clonotype was seen only a few times. The genes are TRBV7-9 and TRBJ2-1, with D possibly matching TRBD1 (6 bases). Trimming shortened V by 5 bases and J by 0 bases, and 11 bases separated the two germline ends. This CDR3 spans 15 amino acids. The germline V gene has CDR1 SEHNR and CDR2 FQNEAQ (reference sequence). The CDR3 here is CASSALDSSYNEQFF. CDR3 nucleotides: TGTGCCAGCAGCGCCCTGGACAGCTCCTACAATGAGCAGTTCTTC.

V gene TRBV4-3 combines with J gene TRBJ1-3; D not resolved. Between the trimmed V and J ends, which lost 2 bases and 0 bases, there was a span of 14 bases. Germline V lookup: CDR1 LGHNA, CDR2 YSLEER. This CDR3 is 17 amino acids long. The CDR3 DNA follows: TGCGCCAGCAGCCAAACCGCGACCACAAACTCTGGAAACACCATATATTTT. Its translation: CASSQTATTNSGNTIYF.

This clonotype was seen more than once but under ten times. The genes are TRBV29-1 and TRBJ2-1; TRBD1 agrees at 11 bases. V lost 4 bases to trimming and J lost 6 bases; unmatched junction nucleotides: 2. Germline V gene sequence: CDR1 SQVTM, CDR2 ANQGSEA. The CDR3 consists of 13 residues. The CDR3 sequence is CSVAGTGGNEQFF. The CDR3 DNA follows: TGCAGCGTTGCCGGGACAGGGGGCAATGAGCAGTTCTTC.

This clonotype has just a few counts. The chain links TRBV18 to TRBJ2-1; the D gene is possibly TRBD1 (6 bases). Trimming removed 6 bases from V and 8 bases from J, with 14 bases in between. The germline gives CDR1 KGHSH, CDR2 LQKENI. This CDR3 has 13 amino acids. CDR3 DNA sequence: TGTGCCAGCTCCCCCGAGGGGGTCCATGAGCAGTTCTTC. It codes for CASSPEGVHEQFF.

This clonotype showed up just a few times. The chain employs TRBV3-1 and TRBJ2-5, with 9 bases that match TRBD2. The J call is doubtful: the DNA matches TRBJ2-7 better. Germline assignment: CDR1 LGHDT and CDR2 YNNKEL (reference sequence). This CDR3 spans 15 amino acids. CDR3 protein: CASSPGTSSDLEQYF. The CDR3 DNA is TGTGCCAGCAGCCCCGGGACTAGCTCTGATCTCGAGCAGTACTTC.

In the case of this clonotype: A much bigger clone sits one base away, suggesting this may be a read error. This rearrangement joins TRBV7-9 to TRBJ1-2; D remains unclear. Germline CDR1 is SEHNR and CDR2 is FQNEAQ (reference sequence). Trimming cost V 2 bases and J 3 bases, with 1 base left between them. CDR3 length equals 11 residues. This chain's CDR3 is CASSLHYGYTF. The CDR3 DNA follows: TGTGCCAGCAGCTTACACTATGGCTACACCTTC.

In its sample, this clonotype was seen a few times. This rearrangement joins TRBV12-3 or TRBV12-4 to TRBJ1-2; 9 bases agree with TRBD1. V shed 5 bases, J shed 6 bases, and the junction held 10 bases outside the gene matches. The CDR3 covers 15 residues. The CDR3 reads CASSLLRDRVNGYTF. The CDR3, as DNA: TGTGCCAGCAGTCTATTGCGGGACAGGGTTAATGGCTACACCTTC.

This chain links TRBV12-3 or TRBV12-4 with TRBJ2-1; D is uncertain. V lost 7 bases and J lost 1, with 14 bases in between. CDR3 length: 15 amino acids. CDR3 protein: CASTSWAASYNEQFF. CDR3 DNA: TGTGCCAGCACTAGTTGGGCGGCATCCTACAATGAGCAGTTCTTC.

The gene calls are TRBV7-9 and TRBJ2-5; D is possibly TRBD1 or TRBD2 (6 bases each). The J call could be wrong; TRBJ2-7 is a better fit for the DNA end. Germline V lookup: CDR1 SEHNR, CDR2 FQNEAQ (reference sequence). The CDR3 sequence is 16 residues long. The CDR3 here is CASSLALGQRAHEQYF. Here the CDR3 DNA reads TGTGCCAGCAGCTTAGCACTAGGACAGCGGGCCCACGAGCAGTACTTC.

Regarding this clonotype: Here the CDR3 omits its conserved ending phenylalanine or tryptophan, so a read error is the likely source. This chain uses TRBV24-1 with TRBJ2-5; 10 bases align to TRBD1. The CDR3 consists of 13 residues. Per germline, CDR1 KGHDR and CDR2 SFDVKD. V trimming: 10 bases; J trimming: 3 bases; junction bases outside the gene matches: 4. The CDR3 coding sequence is TGTGCCACTAGAGGGACAGGGGAAGAGACCCAGTACCTC. Amino acids: CATRGTGEETQYL.